This entry concerns a single TCR beta chain. Its antigen remains undetermined. Base qualities were left out, and no much larger clone turns up one base away. The method behind the library was PCR. The data were produced on an Illumina HiSeq 2500. To reduce PCR and sequencing biases, unique molecular identifiers were incorporated into the TCR beta cDNA libraries. Every 1 to 10 million input T cells yielded about 500,000 cDNA molecules, meaning each molecule approximated one T cell. The patient libraries were prepared and sequenced using the same protocol as the earlier healthy control dataset. Within a given batch, samples were prepared together, multiplexed and sequenced on the same HiSeq lane. The original methods were these. Raw barcoded reads were processed with MIGEC, and single-read molecular identifier groups were discarded before consensus assembly and CDR3 extraction. VDJtools was used for post-analysis of the clonotype tables, and diversity was normalized by down-sampling every dataset to the size of the smallest sample. To correct batch-related cross-sample contamination, repertoire overlap clustering matched CDR3 amino acid sequences but not nucleotide sequences. Clones were called with MiXCR by TCRdb after fastp trimmed the public reads at Q25, and only in-frame beta chains were retained. Identical CDR3 protein sequences are pooled into one entry, listed with their most common genes and DNA. TCRdb, rather than the study authors, made the V and J calls. The sample has approximately 460,000 distinct CDR3 sequences on record, nearly 45% of them singletons. Of the sample, about 12% falls within the top ten clones.

To demonstrate the VDJtools post-analysis software, the study profiled TCR beta repertoires from the peripheral blood of some 13 young patients with multiple sclerosis. Multiple sclerosis patients were children and adolescents aged about 6 to 16 years. The CDR3 goes from the cysteine to the phenylalanine over 15 residues. Only the CDR3 DNA stays, 45 bases, in frame from base 1. CDR1 LNHDA and CDR2 SQIVND are derived from the germline V gene (reference sequence). V and J are trimmed by 3 bases and 3 bases, and the gene matches miss 5 bases of the junction. These data originate in a study of post-analysis software for immune sequencing data (dated by TCRdb to about 2015). General notes on the study: The recorded disease courses included relapsing-remitting, secondary progressive and progressive-relapsing multiple sclerosis, and some patients had no subtype annotation. A subset of samples was prepared in parallel using single-end sample barcoding, then pooled and co-amplified after Illumina adapter ligation. The patient repertoires were set against 10 to 11 previously published healthy control repertoires from donors whose ages ranged from roughly 6 to 27 years. Broad study findings and their caveats: Direct clustering with F measure showed strong co-clustering of samples prepared in the same batch, prompting a batch-effect correction. Significantly higher frequencies in patients than in controls were found for several TRBV segments, including TRBV5-6, TRBV5-1 and TRBV20-1. Significantly lower normalized Chao1 diversity was found in multiple sclerosis patients than in controls, suggesting substantial peripheral T-cell clonal expansion. The multiple sclerosis patient group was slightly younger than the control group.

The sequencing sample was made of blood. This receptor was identified in a girl aged 10 to 17 with multiple sclerosis. The V and J genes are TRBV19 and TRBJ1-2; TRBD1 matches 9 bases in the middle. For the CDR3, the sequence is CASSIPGQGYYGYTF. DNA sequence: TGTGCCAGTAGTATCCCGGGACAGGGCTACTATGGCTACACCTTC.